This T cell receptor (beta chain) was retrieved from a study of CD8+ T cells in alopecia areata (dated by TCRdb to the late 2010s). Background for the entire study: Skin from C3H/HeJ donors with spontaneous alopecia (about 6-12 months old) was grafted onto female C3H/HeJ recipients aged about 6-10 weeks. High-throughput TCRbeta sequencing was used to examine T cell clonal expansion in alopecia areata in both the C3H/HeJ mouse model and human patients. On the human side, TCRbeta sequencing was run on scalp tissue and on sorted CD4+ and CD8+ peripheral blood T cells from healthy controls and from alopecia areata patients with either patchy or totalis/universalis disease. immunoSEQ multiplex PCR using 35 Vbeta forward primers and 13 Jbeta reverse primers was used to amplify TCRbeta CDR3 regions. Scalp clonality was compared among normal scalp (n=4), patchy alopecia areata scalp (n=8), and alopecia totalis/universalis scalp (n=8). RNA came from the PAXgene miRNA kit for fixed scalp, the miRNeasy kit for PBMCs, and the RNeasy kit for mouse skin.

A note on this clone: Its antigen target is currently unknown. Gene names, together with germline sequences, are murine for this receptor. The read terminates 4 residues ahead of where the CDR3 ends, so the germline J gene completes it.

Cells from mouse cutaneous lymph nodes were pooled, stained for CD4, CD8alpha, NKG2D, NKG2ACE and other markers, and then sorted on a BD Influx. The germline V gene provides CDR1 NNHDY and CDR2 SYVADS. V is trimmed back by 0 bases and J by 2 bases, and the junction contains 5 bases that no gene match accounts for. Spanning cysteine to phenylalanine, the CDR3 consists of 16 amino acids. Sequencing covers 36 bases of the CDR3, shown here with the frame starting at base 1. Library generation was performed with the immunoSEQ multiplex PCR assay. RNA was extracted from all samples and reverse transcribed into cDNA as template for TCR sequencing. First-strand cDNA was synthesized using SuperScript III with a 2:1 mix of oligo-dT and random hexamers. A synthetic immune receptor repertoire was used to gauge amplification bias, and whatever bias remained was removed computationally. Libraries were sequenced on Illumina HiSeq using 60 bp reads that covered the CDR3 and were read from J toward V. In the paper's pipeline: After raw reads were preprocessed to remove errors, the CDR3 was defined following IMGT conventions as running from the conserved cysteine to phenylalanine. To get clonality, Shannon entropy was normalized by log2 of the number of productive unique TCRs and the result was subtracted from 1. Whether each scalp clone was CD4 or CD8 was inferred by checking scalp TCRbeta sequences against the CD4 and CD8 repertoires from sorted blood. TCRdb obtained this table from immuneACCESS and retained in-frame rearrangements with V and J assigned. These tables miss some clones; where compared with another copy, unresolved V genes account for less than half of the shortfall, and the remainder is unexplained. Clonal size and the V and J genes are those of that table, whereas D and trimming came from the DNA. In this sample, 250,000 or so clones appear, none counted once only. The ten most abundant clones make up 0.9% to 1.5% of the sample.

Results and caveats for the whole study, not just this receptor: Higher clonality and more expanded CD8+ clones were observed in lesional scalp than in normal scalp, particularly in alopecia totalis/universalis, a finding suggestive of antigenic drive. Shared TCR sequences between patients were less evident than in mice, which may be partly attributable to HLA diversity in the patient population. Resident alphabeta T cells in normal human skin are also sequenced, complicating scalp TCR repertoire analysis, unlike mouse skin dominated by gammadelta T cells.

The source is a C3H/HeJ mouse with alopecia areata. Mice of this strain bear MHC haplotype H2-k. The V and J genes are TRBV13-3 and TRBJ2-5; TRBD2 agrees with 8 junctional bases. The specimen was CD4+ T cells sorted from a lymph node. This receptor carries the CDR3 CASSDALGGRQDTQYF. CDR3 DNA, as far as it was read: TGTGCCAGCAGTGATGCGCTGGGGGGCCGCCAAGAC.